This entry lists 13 T cell receptor gamma chains sequenced from one sample in a study of γδ T cells in repeated Plasmodium falciparum infection. Vgamma9/Vdelta2+ and Vdelta2-negative gammadelta T cells were flow-sorted from PBMC for bulk sequencing. TCRdb redid the clone calls on the multiplex PCR reads with CATT. The sample has roughly 5,000 gamma-chain clones, approximately 3.7% seen once. Sequencing was done on a sample of gamma-delta T cells from blood. These receptors came from a pool of human donors (malaria-infected and uninfected, not separated).

This clone showed up just a few times. The translation of this DNA and the TCRdb protein of a much larger clone differ at residue 4, probably owing to a read error; the protein shown here is translated from the DNA. V usage is TRGV9 and J usage is TRGJ1 or TRGJ2. Matching the DNA to germline supplied the J gene, which TCRdb does not give. Germline CDR1 GITISATS, CDR2 ISYDGTV (reference sequence). The CDR3 totals 14 residues. The CDR3 protein is CALREGGGGYKKLF. CDR3 sequence (DNA): TGTGCCTTGCGGGAGGGGGGCGGTGGTTATAAGAAACTCTTT.

This clone was seen only a few times. The protein in TCRdb stems from a much larger clone and differs at residue 14 from this DNA's translation, likely a read error; here the protein is translated from the DNA. No J gene was named, though the V gene is TRGV9. Per the germline V gene, CDR1 is GITISATS and CDR2 is ISYDGTV (reference sequence). The length of the CDR3 is 16 residues. This CDR3 is CALWEEEELGKKIEVF. DNA of the CDR3: TGTGCCTTGTGGGAGGAGGAGGAGTTGGGCAAAAAAATCGAGGTATTT.

This clone was seen at least ten times. This probably arose from a read error, given a far larger clone one base away. This sample also contains other DNA sequences that code for the same CDR3. The chain couples TRGV8 to TRGJ1 or TRGJ2. Germline CDR1 is VENAVY and CDR2 is YDSYNSRV. CDR3 length equals 13 residues. V shed 4 bases, J shed 16 bases, and the junction held 19 bases outside the gene matches. The CDR3 DNA follows: TGTGCCACCTGGGAATACATTACGCAGGGGAAGCTCTTT. It is translated as CATWEYITQGKLF.

Comment on this clone: No DNA is shown, since the ends of the CDR3 on it are uncertain; the CDR3 is the one TCRdb lists. The V gene corresponds to TRGV4; no J gene was called. CDR1 EGSTGY and CDR2 YDSYTSSV come from the germline V gene. The CDR3 is 33 residues long, counting both termini. The CDR3 protein is CATWMGQGIIIRNSLAVEQHLLSQVSIGRIQHF.

Only a few counts were recorded for this clone. This likely traces to a read error, being one base from a far larger clone. Other nucleotide sequences from this sample produce the same CDR3. The chain combines TRGV9 with TRGJ1 or TRGJ2. Germline matching of the DNA provided the J gene here, since TCRdb leaves it blank. Germline V lookup: CDR1 GITISATS, CDR2 ISYDGTV (reference sequence). V dropped 1 base and J dropped 4; count of bases not matched to a gene: 4. The CDR3 has 13 residues. The CDR3 DNA follows: TGTGCCTTGTGGGAGGTCCTCTATTATAAGAAACTCTTT. It yields the protein CALWEVLYYKKLF.

This clone was seen only a few times. This DNA's translation and the protein TCRdb lists, from a much larger clone, do not match at residue 12, likely due to a read error; the protein shown is translated from the DNA. No J gene was named, though the V gene is TRGV9. The CDR3 loop spans 14 amino acids. Germline V CDR1 and CDR2: GITISATS, ISYDGTV (reference sequence). CDR3 residues: CASKQELGKKIRVF. The CDR3, as DNA: TGTGCCTCAAAGCAAGAGTTGGGCAAAAAAATCAGGGTATTT.

This clone has only a few counts. TCRdb records a much larger clone's protein for this DNA, with a difference at residue 8 that likely arises from a read error; the protein given is the translation of the DNA. CDR3 DNA: TGTGCCTTGTGGGAGGTGCAGGCCCCAAGGCATTTGGGCAAAAAAATCAAGGTATTT. This sequence encodes CALWEVQAPRHLGKKIKVF. V gene TRGV9 combines with J gene TRGJP. The J gene was missing in TCRdb and was found by matching the end of the DNA to germline. The CDR3 runs 19 residues. Unmatched junction bases numbered 15, after V lost 0 bases and J lost 10 bases. Germline CDR1 GITISATS, CDR2 ISYDGTV (reference sequence).

This clone came up a few times. TCRdb pairs this DNA with a much larger clone's protein that differs at residue 7, likely a read error; the protein shown was translated from the DNA. This rearrangement joins TRGV9 to TRGJP. Trimming removed 2 bases from V and 9 bases from J; junction bases left unmatched: 4. There are 15 residues in the CDR3. CDR1 is GITISATS, CDR2 ISYDGTV, per germline (reference sequence). CDR3 bases: TGTGCCTTGTGGGAGGAGCCGTTGGGCAAAAAAATCAAGGTATTT. Protein product: CALWEEPLGKKIKVF.

A word on this clone: Since a far larger clone is one base different, this is likely a read error. Additional DNA sequences in this sample encode the identical CDR3. The J gene is TRGJP, the V gene TRGV9. TCRdb records no J gene; here it was assigned by comparing the DNA to germline. The CDR3 extends over 15 amino acids. Germline V lookup: CDR1 GITISATS, CDR2 ISYDGTV (reference sequence). This CDR3 is CALWEPELGKKIKVF. CDR3 nucleotides: TGTGCCTTGTGGGAGCCAGAGTTGGGCAAGAAAATCAAGGTATTT.

This clone appeared a few times. TCRdb lists the protein of a much larger clone for this DNA, which differs at residue 7, so this is likely a read error; the protein given here is translated from the DNA itself. CDR3 DNA sequence: TGTGCCTTGTGGGAGCCAAAGTTGGGCAAAAAAATCAAGGTATTT. Residues: CALWEPKLGKKIKVF. The chain carries TRGV9 and TRGJP. This CDR3 has 15 amino acids. Germline CDR1 GITISATS, CDR2 ISYDGTV (reference sequence). With V trimmed by 3 bases and J by 8 bases, 4 bases remained unmatched.

This clone was detected many times. This likely came from a read error, as a far larger clone is one base away. Other nucleotide sequences in the sample specify the same CDR3. V is TRGV8 and J is TRGJ1 or TRGJ2. This CDR3 has 13 residues. Germline-derived CDR1 and CDR2 are VENAVY and YDSYNSRV. The CDR3: CATWDRRRYKKLF. In DNA, the CDR3 is TGTGCTACCTGGGATAGGCGGAGGTATAAGAAACTCTTT.

This clone has a handful of counts. This is likely an artifact of a read error, given a far larger clone one base away. Within the sample, other DNA sequences also encode this same CDR3. V gene TRGV3 combines with J gene TRGJP2. TCRdb supplies no J gene; here it was assigned by aligning the nucleotide sequence to germline. The CDR3 has 18 residues. Germline V gene lookup returns CDR1 VTNTFY and CDR2 YDVSTARD (reference sequence). J lost 0 bases, V lost 3 bases, and 13 bases had no gene match. The CDR3 loop reads CATWDALPPHSSDWIKTF. The CDR3 DNA is TGTGCCACCTGGGACGCCCTCCCCCCCCATAGTAGTGATTGGATCAAGACGTTT.

This clone was picked up many times. The rearrangement joins TRGV3 to TRGJ1 or TRGJ2. In the absence of a J gene in TCRdb, the DNA was matched to germline to assign it here. The CDR3 covers 11 residues. J gave up 10 bases and V 0 bases, and 3 bases lay outside the gene matches. Germline V gives CDR1 VTNTFY, CDR2 YDVSTARD (reference sequence). The CDR3 sequence: CATWDRPKKLF. The CDR3 DNA reads as TGTGCCACCTGGGACAGGCCGAAGAAACTCTTT.